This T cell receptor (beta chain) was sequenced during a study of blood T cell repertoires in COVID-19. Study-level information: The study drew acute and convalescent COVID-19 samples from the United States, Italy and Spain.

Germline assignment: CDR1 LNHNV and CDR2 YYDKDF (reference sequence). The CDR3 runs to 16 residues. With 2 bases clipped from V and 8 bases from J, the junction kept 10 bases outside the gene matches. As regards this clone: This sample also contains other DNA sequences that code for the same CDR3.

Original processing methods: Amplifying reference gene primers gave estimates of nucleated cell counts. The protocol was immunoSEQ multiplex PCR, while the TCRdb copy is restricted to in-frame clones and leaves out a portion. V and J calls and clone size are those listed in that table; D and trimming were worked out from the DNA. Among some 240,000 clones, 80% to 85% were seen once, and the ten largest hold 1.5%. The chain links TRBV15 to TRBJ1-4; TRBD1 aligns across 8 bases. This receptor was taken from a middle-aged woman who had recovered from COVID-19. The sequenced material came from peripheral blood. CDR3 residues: CATSRSAGGAGEKLFF. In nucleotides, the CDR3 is TGTGCCACCAGCAGATCGGCAGGGGGCGCGGGGGAAAAACTGTTTTTT.